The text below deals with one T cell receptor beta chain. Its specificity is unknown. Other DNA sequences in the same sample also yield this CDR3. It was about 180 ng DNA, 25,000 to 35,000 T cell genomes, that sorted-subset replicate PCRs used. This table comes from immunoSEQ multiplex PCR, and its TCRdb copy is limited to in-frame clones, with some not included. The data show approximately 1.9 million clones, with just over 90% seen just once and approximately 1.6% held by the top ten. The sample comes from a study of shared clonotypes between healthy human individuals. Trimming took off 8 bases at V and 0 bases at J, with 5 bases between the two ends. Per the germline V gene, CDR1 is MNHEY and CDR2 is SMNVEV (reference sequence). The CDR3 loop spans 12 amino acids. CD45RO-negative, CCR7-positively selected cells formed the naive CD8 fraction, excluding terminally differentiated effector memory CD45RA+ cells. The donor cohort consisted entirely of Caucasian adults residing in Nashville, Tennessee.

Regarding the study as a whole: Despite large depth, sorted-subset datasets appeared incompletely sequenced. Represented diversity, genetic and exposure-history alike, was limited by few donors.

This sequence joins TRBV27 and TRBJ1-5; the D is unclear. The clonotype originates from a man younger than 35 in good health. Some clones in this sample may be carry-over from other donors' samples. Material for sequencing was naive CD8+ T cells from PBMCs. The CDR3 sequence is CASGYSNQPQHF. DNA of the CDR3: TGTGCCAGCGGTTATAGCAATCAGCCCCAGCATTTT.